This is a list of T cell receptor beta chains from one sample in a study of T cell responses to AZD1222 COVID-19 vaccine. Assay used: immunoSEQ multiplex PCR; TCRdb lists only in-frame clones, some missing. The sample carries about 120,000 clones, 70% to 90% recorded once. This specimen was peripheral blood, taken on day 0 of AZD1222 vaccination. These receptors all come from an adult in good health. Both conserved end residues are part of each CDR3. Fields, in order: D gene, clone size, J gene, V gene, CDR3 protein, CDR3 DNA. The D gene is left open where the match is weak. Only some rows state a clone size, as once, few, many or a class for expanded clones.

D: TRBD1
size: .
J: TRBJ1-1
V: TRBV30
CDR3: CAWSHGQGPSGTEAFF
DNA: TGTGCCTGGAGTCACGGACAGGGACCTTCAGGCACTGAAGCTTTCTTT

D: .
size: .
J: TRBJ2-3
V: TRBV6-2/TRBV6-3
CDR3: CASSPRVGGTDTQYF
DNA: TGTGCCAGCAGCCCCCGGGTCGGCGGCACAGATACGCAGTATTTT

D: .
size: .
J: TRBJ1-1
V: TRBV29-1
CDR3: CSVRGLGAEEAFF
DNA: TGCAGCGTCCGAGGGCTGGGGGCTGAAGAAGCTTTCTTT

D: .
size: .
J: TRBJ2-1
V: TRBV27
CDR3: CASRLSDEQFF
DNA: TGTGCCAGCCGTCTATCGGATGAGCAGTTCTTC

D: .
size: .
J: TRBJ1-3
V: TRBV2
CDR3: CASSPQGLSGNTIYF
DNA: TGTGCCAGCAGTCCTCAGGGGCTCTCTGGAAACACCATATATTTT

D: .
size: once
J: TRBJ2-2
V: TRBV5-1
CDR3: CASSLIASGELFF
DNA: TGCGCCAGCAGCTTGATCGCATCCGGGGAGCTGTTTTTT

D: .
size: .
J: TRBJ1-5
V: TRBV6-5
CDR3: CASSYSQGYQPQHF
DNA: TGTGCCAGCAGTTACTCTCAGGGGTATCAGCCCCAGCATTTT

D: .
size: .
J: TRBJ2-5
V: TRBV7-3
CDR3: CASSPRGGRQETQYF
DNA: TGTGCCAGCAGCCCCCGCGGAGGTCGGCAAGAGACCCAGTACTTC

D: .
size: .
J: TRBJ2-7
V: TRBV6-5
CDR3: CASSYGRAWEREQYF
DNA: TGTGCCAGCAGTTACGGCCGGGCCTGGGAGCGTGAGCAGTACTTC

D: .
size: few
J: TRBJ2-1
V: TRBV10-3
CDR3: CAINRAGGLTYNEQFF
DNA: TGTGCCATCAATCGAGCGGGTGGACTGACCTACAATGAGCAGTTCTTC

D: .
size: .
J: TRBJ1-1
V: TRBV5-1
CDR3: CASSLDGQATEAFF
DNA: TGCGCCAGCAGCTTGGACGGCCAGGCCACTGAAGCTTTCTTT

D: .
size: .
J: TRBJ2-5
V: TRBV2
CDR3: CASRRQETQYF
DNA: TGTGCCAGCAGACGACAGGAGACCCAGTACTTC

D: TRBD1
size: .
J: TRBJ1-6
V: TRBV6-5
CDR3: CASSDDRVDSPLHF
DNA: TGTGCCAGCAGCGATGACAGGGTTGATTCACCCCTCCACTTT

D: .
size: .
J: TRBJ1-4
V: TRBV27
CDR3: CASSLSWGPYSELFF
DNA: TGTGCCAGCAGTTTATCGTGGGGACCATATTCAGAACTGTTTTTT

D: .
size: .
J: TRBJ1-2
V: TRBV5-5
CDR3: CASSFAGVSYGYTF
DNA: TGTGCCAGCAGCTTTGCGGGGGTTTCCTATGGCTACACCTTC

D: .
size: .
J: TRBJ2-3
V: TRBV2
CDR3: CASSPLDTQYF
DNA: TGTGCCAGCAGCCCCCTAGATACGCAGTATTTT

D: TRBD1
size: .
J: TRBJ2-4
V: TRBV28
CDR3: CASQSRGILFRAKNIQYF
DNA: TGTGCCAGCCAATCCAGGGGGATCCTTTTTCGAGCCAAAAACATTCAGTACTTC

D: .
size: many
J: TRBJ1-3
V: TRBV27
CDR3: CASSLSGRDTIYF
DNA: TGTGCCAGCAGTTTATCAGGGAGGGACACCATATATTTT

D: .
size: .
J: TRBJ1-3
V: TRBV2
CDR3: CASKSDGSGNTIYF
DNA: TGTGCCAGCAAGTCGGACGGCTCTGGAAACACCATATATTTT

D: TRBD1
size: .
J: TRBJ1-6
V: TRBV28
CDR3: CASSTRGNSPLHF
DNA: TGTGCCAGCAGCACCAGGGGGAATTCACCCCTCCACTTT

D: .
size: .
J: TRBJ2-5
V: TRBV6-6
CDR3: CASRPLGRTQYF
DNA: TGTGCCAGCAGACCCCTCGGACGGACCCAGTACTTC

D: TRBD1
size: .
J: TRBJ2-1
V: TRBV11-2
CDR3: CASSLNLLDRGKDEQFF
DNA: TGTGCCAGCAGCTTAAATCTGCTCGACAGGGGTAAGGATGAGCAGTTCTTC

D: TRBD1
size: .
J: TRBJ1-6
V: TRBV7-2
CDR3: CASKGTGGDNSPLHF
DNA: TGTGCCAGCAAGGGGACAGGGGGTGATAATTCACCCCTCCACTTT

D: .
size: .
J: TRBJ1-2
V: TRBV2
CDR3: CASGQAFGGYTF
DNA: TGTGCCAGCGGGCAGGCGTTTGGTGGCTACACCTTC

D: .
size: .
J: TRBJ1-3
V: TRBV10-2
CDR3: CASKEASGNTIYF
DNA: TGCGCCAGCAAGGAGGCCTCTGGAAACACCATATATTTT

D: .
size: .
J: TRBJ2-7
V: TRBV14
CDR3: CASSPGWLGAYEQYF
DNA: TGTGCCAGCAGCCCGGGATGGCTGGGGGCCTACGAGCAGTACTTC

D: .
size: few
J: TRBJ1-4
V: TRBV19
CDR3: CASSITAATNEKLFF
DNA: TGTGCCAGTAGTATAACAGCAGCAACTAATGAAAAACTGTTTTTT

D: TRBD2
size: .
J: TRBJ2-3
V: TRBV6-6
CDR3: CASSYSSASGGSAEYF
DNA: TGTGCCAGCAGTTACTCGAGTGCTAGCGGGGGTTCCGCGGAGTATTTT